This T cell receptor beta chain was documented in a study of blood T cells in healthy people across ages. Study observations and caveats: CMV status of donors was unknown, possibly confounding expanded clonotype changes. Per million T cells, the diversity of TCR beta decreased roughly linearly as age advanced.

For the second PCR, which ran for about 7 to 11 cycles, a sample-barcoded 5' primer and a J-beta primer mix were used. TCRdb reanalysed the 5' RACE reads using MiXCR and keeps one entry per CDR3 protein. Of about 780,000 distinct CDR3 sequences listed, about 59% are singletons. About this clonotype: Its specificity is not known.

The clonotype was recovered from a man aged 25-40 years in good health. Sequencing was done on a sample of blood.

The CDR3 bases are TGCGCCAGCAGCCAAGATAGCACAGGGCGCTACGAGCAGTACTTC. This codes for CASSQDSTGRYEQYF. This sequence joins TRBV4-3 and TRBJ2-7; TRBD1 might be the D (6 bases). Trimming pared 0 bases from V and 3 bases from J, leaving 12 bases between. This CDR3 spans 15 amino acids. CDR1 and CDR2 (germline): LGHNA, YSLEER.